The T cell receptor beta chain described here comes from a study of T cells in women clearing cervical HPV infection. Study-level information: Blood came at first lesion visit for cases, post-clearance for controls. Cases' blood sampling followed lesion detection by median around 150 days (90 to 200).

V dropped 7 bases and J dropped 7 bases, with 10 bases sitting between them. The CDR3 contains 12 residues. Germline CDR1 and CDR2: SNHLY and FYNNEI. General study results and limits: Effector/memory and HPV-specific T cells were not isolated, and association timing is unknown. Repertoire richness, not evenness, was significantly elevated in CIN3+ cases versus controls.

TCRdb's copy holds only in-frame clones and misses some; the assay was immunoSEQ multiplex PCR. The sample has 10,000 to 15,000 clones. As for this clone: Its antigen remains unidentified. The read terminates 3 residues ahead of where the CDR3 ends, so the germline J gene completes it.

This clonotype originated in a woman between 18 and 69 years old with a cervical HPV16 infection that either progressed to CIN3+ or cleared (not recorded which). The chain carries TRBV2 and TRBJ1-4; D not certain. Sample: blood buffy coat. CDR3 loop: CASNERAEKLFF. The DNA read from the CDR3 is TGTGCCAGCAATGAGCGGGCTGAAAAA.